Below are 21 T cell receptor beta chains sequenced from a single sample in a study of CD8+ T cells in alopecia areata. It was cDNA, reverse transcribed from extracted RNA, that served as the sequencing template. The assay was immunoSEQ multiplex PCR, and TCRdb's table has in-frame clones only and misses some. Counted here are 120,000 or so clones, 30% to 40% occurring once; the ten biggest clones make up over 3%. Sequenced sample: CD4+ T cells sorted from blood. The receptors shown here come from a human donor with alopecia areata.

Here the CDR3 reads CASNRADREQFF. The CDR3 DNA follows: TGTGCCAGCAACCGGGCGGACCGTGAGCAGTTCTTC. The chain is built from TRBV28 and TRBJ2-1; D remains unclear. Germline CDR1 MDHEN, CDR2 SYDVKM. This CDR3 has 12 amino acids. V dropped 7 bases and J dropped 9 bases, with 13 bases sitting between them.

This chain joins TRBV5-7 and TRBJ2-6, with D unresolved. TRBV5-7 is flagged as an ORF with uncertain function. The V gene lost 0 bases and the J gene lost 4 bases, with 11 bases spanning the gap. CDR3 length: 16 amino acids. Here the CDR3 DNA reads TGTGCCAGCAGCTTGGAAGAGACCTTGGGGGCCAACGTCCTGACTTTC. Translated: CASSLEETLGANVLTF.

This chain uses TRBV2 with TRBJ2-2; 12 bases match TRBD2. After removal of 6 bases from V and 6 bases from J, the junction contained 5 bases not matched to a gene. The length of the CDR3 is 15 residues. Per germline, CDR1 SNHLY and CDR2 FYNNEI. The CDR3: CASRTSGSSAGELFF. The CDR3 DNA reads TGTGCCAGCAGGACTAGCGGGAGTTCGGCCGGGGAGCTGTTTTTT.

This sequence joins TRBV5-1 and TRBJ2-1, with a tentative D call TRBD2 (6 bases). V lost 1 base, J lost 4 bases, and 15 bases lay in between. In germline, CDR1 is SGHRS, CDR2 YFSETQ. There are 16 residues in the CDR3. DNA for the CDR3: TGCGCCAGCAGCTTGCAGGCGGGGCGGAATTACAATGAGCAGTTCTTC. Its protein is CASSLQAGRNYNEQFF.

The chain employs TRBV30 and TRBJ1-1, with no clear D. CDR3 length: 14 amino acids. V dropped 0 bases and J dropped 1 base, with 9 bases sitting between them. Germline lookup yields CDR1 GTSNPN and CDR2 SVGIG (reference sequence). The CDR3 region is CAWSVLTGNTEAFF. The CDR3 bases are TGTGCCTGGAGTGTACTAACGGGGAACACTGAAGCTTTCTTT.

This clone was detected a few times. The chain carries TRBV29-1 and TRBJ2-1; TRBD1 matches at 9 bases. The J segment lost 6 bases and the V segment lost 5 bases, leaving 5 bases of the junction unmatched. The CDR3 runs 13 residues. Per the germline V gene, CDR1 is SQVTM and CDR2 is ANQGSEA. The CDR3 bases are TGCAGCGTTTGGGGACAGGGAATCAATGAGCAGTTCTTC. It encodes CSVWGQGINEQFF.

The chain has TRBV29-1 and TRBJ1-2; D is perhaps TRBD1 (5 bases). CDR1 and CDR2 (germline): SQVTM, ANQGSEA. This CDR3 region has 14 residues. The V gene lost 5 bases and the J gene lost 3 bases, with 16 bases spanning the gap. CDR3 sequence reads: CSVRRTWGDYGYTF. CDR3 DNA: TGCAGCGTTCGACGGACCTGGGGGGACTATGGCTACACCTTC.

This clone has only a few counts. The V and J genes are TRBV4-3 and TRBJ2-2; D gene uncertain. CDR1 is LGHNA, CDR2 YSLEER, per germline. V lost 2 bases and J lost 1, with 5 bases in between. The CDR3 runs to 14 residues. The CDR3 here is CASSQWENTGELFF. The CDR3 nucleotides read TGCGCCAGCAGCCAATGGGAGAACACCGGGGAGCTGTTTTTT.

About this clone: An end of the junction does not agree with germline; a read error may underlie this. The chain joins TRBV30 to TRBJ1-5; D not certain. CDR1 and CDR2 (germline): GTSNPN, SVGIG (reference sequence). This CDR3 has 15 amino acids. This CDR3 is CAWSVAGLYNQPQHF. The CDR3 nucleotides are TGTGCCTGGAGTGTTGCGGGGTTATACAATCAGCCCCAACATTTT.

This clone turned up a few times. The chain carries TRBV7-2 and TRBJ2-3; D might be TRBD1 or TRBD2, each matching 5 bases. The V end was cut by 2 bases, the J end by 6 bases, with 12 bases between. The CDR3 totals 14 residues. The germline gives CDR1 SGHTA, CDR2 FQGNSA. This CDR3 reads CASSLTRDADTQYF. The CDR3 DNA reads as TGTGCCAGCAGCTTAACCCGGGACGCCGATACGCAGTATTTT.

This clone was observed a few times. The chain links TRBV15 to TRBJ2-6, with TRBD1 as a possible D gene (5 bases). V was cut by 1 base and J by 0 bases, with 10 bases left in between. Looked up from germline, CDR1 is LNHNV and CDR2 is YYDKDF (reference sequence). This CDR3 has 17 amino acids. Here the CDR3 reads CATSRVRTPSGANVLTF. The CDR3 DNA reads TGTGCCACCAGCAGAGTAAGGACACCCTCTGGGGCCAACGTCCTGACTTTC.

This clone was seen just once. V is TRBV7-9 and J is TRBJ2-3, with TRBD1 identical over 10 bases. CDR1 is SEHNR and CDR2 is FQNEAQ in the germline V gene (reference sequence). The J segment lost 3 bases and the V segment lost 4 bases, leaving 4 bases of the junction unmatched. There are 15 residues in the CDR3. The CDR3 loop reads CASSSDRGRTDTQYF. The CDR3 nucleotides are TGTGCCAGCAGCTCGGACAGGGGGAGGACAGATACGCAGTATTTT.

The gene calls are TRBV2 and TRBJ1-2; D ambiguous. CDR1 and CDR2 from the germline V gene are SNHLY and FYNNEI. The CDR3 is 15 residues long. The V gene lost 3 bases and the J gene lost 5 bases, with 16 bases spanning the gap. CDR3: CASSDIYAGRYGYTF. CDR3 bases: TGTGCCAGCAGTGATATCTACGCCGGAAGATATGGCTACACCTTC. Filled out from reference TRBV2 and TRBJ1-2, the complete variable domain reads EPEVTQTPSHQVTQMGQEVILRCVPISNHLYFYWYRQILGQKVEFLVSFYNNEISEKSEIFDDQFSVERPDGSNFTLKIRSTKLEDSAMYFCASSDIYAGRYGYTFGSGTRLTVV.

V and J are TRBV5-1 and TRBJ2-7; maybe TRBD1 (6 bases). V shed 4 bases and J shed 2 bases, with 10 bases lying between them. This CDR3 contains 13 residues. From germline, CDR1 is SGHRS and CDR2 YFSETQ. The CDR3 loop is CASSRGQTYEQYF. The CDR3 DNA sequence: TGCGCCAGCAGCCGCGGACAGACCTACGAGCAGTACTTC.

The rearrangement uses TRBV7-2 and TRBJ2-6, with D perhaps TRBD2 (5 bases). The CDR3 spans 15 residues. The V gene lost 3 bases and the J gene lost 3 bases, with 9 bases spanning the gap. Germline-derived CDR1 and CDR2 are SGHTA and FQGNSA. The CDR3 nucleotides are TGTGCCAGCAGCTTCGGGATCAGTGGGGCCAACGTCCTGACTTTC. Residues: CASSFGISGANVLTF.

V is TRBV29-1 and J is TRBJ2-3; a weak D match, TRBD1 (5 bases). CDR3 length equals 14 residues. V gave up 7 bases and J gave up 3 bases, with 17 bases separating them. Germline CDR1 reads SQVTM; CDR2 reads ANQGSEA. The CDR3 is CSEQRAGRTDTQYF. The CDR3 DNA reads TGCAGCGAACAACGCGCAGGGCGGACAGATACGCAGTATTTT.

This clone was observed a handful of times. The chain joins TRBV29-1 to TRBJ2-5; D is possibly TRBD1 or TRBD2 (5 bases each). Per germline, CDR1 SQVTM and CDR2 ANQGSEA. The CDR3 runs 14 residues. Trimming removed 6 bases at V and 4 bases at J, with 18 bases between. The CDR3 DNA reads as TGCAGCGTGACCCGGGACCTCCGGGGAGAGACCCAGTACTTC. Translation gives CSVTRDLRGETQYF.

The CDR3 region is CASSYIPDPILTEAFF. The CDR3 DNA follows: TGTGCCAGCAGTTACATTCCAGATCCTATATTGACTGAAGCTTTCTTT. The rearrangement uses TRBV6-5 and TRBJ1-1; D is uncertain. This CDR3 comprises 16 residues. Germline lookup yields CDR1 MNHEY and CDR2 SVGAGI. The germline V and J ends were trimmed by 2 bases and 5 bases, with 18 bases remaining between them.

There are a few counts of this clone. The rearrangement joins TRBV28 to TRBJ2-7, with D unresolved. Germline V gene data show CDR1 as MDHEN and CDR2 as SYDVKM. V was pared by 2 bases and J by 2 bases, with 4 bases between. This CDR3 has 12 amino acids. The CDR3 region is CASSLAPYEQYF. As DNA, the CDR3 is TGTGCCAGCAGTTTAGCACCCTACGAGCAGTACTTC.

The chain recombines TRBV30 with TRBJ2-1; unclear D gene. Trimming removed 0 bases from V and 9 bases from J, with 9 bases in between. The CDR3 extends over 12 amino acids. Germline CDR1 GTSNPN, CDR2 SVGIG (reference sequence). CDR3 residues: CAWSVPYGEQFF. CDR3 DNA: TGTGCCTGGAGTGTCCCCTACGGTGAGCAGTTCTTC.

The chain combines TRBV27 with TRBJ2-7; D possibly corresponds to TRBD2 (6 bases). This CDR3 is 12 amino acids long. CDR1 is MNHEY, CDR2 SMNVEV, per germline (reference sequence). V was pared by 3 bases and J by 7 bases, with 10 bases between. In DNA, the CDR3 is TGTGCCAGCAGTTTTGCGGCGGGGGAGCAGTACTTC. Protein sequence: CASSFAAGEQYF.